The 17 T cell receptor beta chains presented below share a single source sample, sequenced in a study of T cells in localized non-small cell lung cancer. Measured with immunoSEQ multiplex PCR; TCRdb has only the in-frame clones, and not every one. The sample includes roughly 26,000 clones, 80% to 90% seen only once; the top ten take over 13%. The sequencing here drew on peripheral blood, taken before any cancer treatment. These receptors were obtained from a female donor over 55 with stage II squamous cell lung carcinoma.

J is TRBJ1-2 and V is TRBV4-3; tentative D call: TRBD1 (5 bases). This CDR3 region has 17 residues. V dropped 0 bases and J dropped 5 bases, with 19 bases sitting between them. CDR1 is LGHNA, CDR2 YSLEER, per germline. The CDR3 DNA reads as TGCGCCAGCAGCCAAGATGGGGGACCCCTTGGGGGGTATGGCTACACCTTC. It codes for CASSQDGGPLGGYGYTF.

The chain couples TRBV10-3 to TRBJ2-7; 8 bases map to TRBD1. The junction had 10 bases not matched to a gene; V was cut back by 6 bases and J by 6 bases. CDR3 length: 14 amino acids. From germline, CDR1 is ENHRY and CDR2 SYGVKD. The CDR3 loop reads CAISRGQGISEQYF. The CDR3 bases are TGTGCCATCAGCAGAGGACAGGGTATAAGCGAGCAGTACTTC.

This clone was seen a single time. The chain combines TRBV7-6 with TRBJ2-1; 11 nucleotides agree with TRBD2. Germline lookup yields CDR1 SGHVS and CDR2 FNYEAQ. The CDR3 consists of 14 residues. With V trimmed by 5 bases and J by 6 bases, 3 bases remained unmatched. The CDR3 spells CASSLGTSGNEQFF. The CDR3 DNA sequence: TGTGCCAGCAGCCTCGGGACTAGCGGCAATGAGCAGTTCTTC.

The V and J genes are TRBV2 and TRBJ2-5; unclear D gene. This CDR3 comprises 12 residues. Deletions cut 4 bases from V and 2 bases from J, with 5 bases between. Germline V lookup: CDR1 SNHLY, CDR2 FYNNEI. The CDR3 region is CASSVGQETQYF. CDR3 nucleotide sequence: TGTGCCAGCAGTGTGGGGCAAGAGACCCAGTACTTC.

The rearrangement links TRBV4-3 to TRBJ2-2; no firm D call. Trimming took off 2 bases at V and 0 bases at J, with 10 bases between the two ends. This CDR3 has 16 amino acids. The germline V gene encodes CDR1 LGHNA and CDR2 YSLEER. CDR3: CASSQRAAANTGELFF. The CDR3 nucleotides read TGCGCCAGCAGCCAACGTGCTGCGGCGAACACCGGGGAGCTGTTTTTT.

Here the CDR3 DNA reads TGTGCCAGCAGCCTTTCCGGGACTAACACCTACGAGCAGTACTTC. This encodes CASSLSGTNTYEQYF. The chain is built from TRBV27 and TRBJ2-7, with 7 nucleotides matching TRBD2. This CDR3 has 15 amino acids. Looked up from germline, CDR1 is MNHEY and CDR2 is SMNVEV (reference sequence). V dropped 6 bases and J dropped 2; count of bases not matched to a gene: 10.

The CDR3 sequence is CASSFHLAGGRETQYF. DNA for the CDR3: TGTGCCAGCAGTTTCCACCTAGCGGGGGGCCGGGAGACCCAGTACTTC. This rearrangement joins TRBV28 to TRBJ2-5; 11 nucleotides match TRBD2. CDR3 length equals 16 residues. Losses at the gene ends were 3 bases for V and 5 bases for J; bases not matched to a gene: 8. Germline CDR1 is MDHEN and CDR2 is SYDVKM. Full variable domain (missing parts from reference TRBV28 and TRBJ2-5): DVKVTQSSRYLVKRTGEKVFLECVQDMDHENMFWYRQDPGLGLRLIYFSYDVKMKEKGDIPEGYSVSREKKERFSLILESASTNQTSMYLCASSFHLAGGRETQYFGPGTRLLVL.

V is TRBV18 and J is TRBJ2-5, with TRBD2 matching 8 bases. Unmatched junction bases numbered 0, after V lost 0 bases and J lost 3 bases. The CDR3 has 14 amino acids. Per germline, CDR1 KGHSH and CDR2 LQKENI. The CDR3 reads CASSPPSGEETQYF. DNA of the CDR3: TGTGCCAGCTCACCACCTAGCGGGGAAGAGACCCAGTACTTC.

The chain combines TRBV6-5 with TRBJ1-1; TRBD1 is a possible D gene (5 bases). The CDR3 has 13 amino acids. V lost 6 bases, J lost 7 bases, and 15 bases lay in between. Germline V gives CDR1 MNHEY, CDR2 SVGAGI. CDR3 nucleotides: TGTGCCAGCAGCTTACTTGGACACCATGAAGCTTTCTTT. Amino acid sequence: CASSLLGHHEAFF.

The genes are TRBV10-1 and TRBJ2-1; 9 positions agree with TRBD2. Germline V gives CDR1 WNHNN, CDR2 SYGVQD (reference sequence). The CDR3 loop spans 16 amino acids. V was pared by 3 bases and J by 3 bases, with 6 bases of the junction left unmatched. CDR3 amino acids: CASSDRASGNYNEQFF. The CDR3 DNA reads TGCGCCAGCAGTGATAGGGCTAGCGGGAACTACAATGAGCAGTTCTTC.

The CDR3: CASSVGAGAPYNEQFF. The CDR3 DNA reads TGTGCCAGCAGCGTAGGAGCGGGGGCCCCTTACAATGAGCAGTTCTTC. The V and J genes are TRBV9 and TRBJ2-1; 8 nucleotides match TRBD2. Looked up from germline, CDR1 is SGDLS and CDR2 is YYNGEE. Germline trimming cut 0 bases from V and 4 bases from J; bases unmatched to any gene: 6. The CDR3 covers 16 residues. Full variable domain (outside the CDR3, taken from reference TRBV9 and TRBJ2-1): DSGVTQTPKHLITATGQRVTLRCSPRSGDLSVYWYQQSLDQGLQFLIQYYNGEERAKGNILERFSAQQFPDLHSELNLSSLELGDSALYFCASSVGAGAPYNEQFFGPGTRLTVL.

The CDR3 DNA sequence: TGTGCCACCGGGGGGGGACTCAATCAGCCCCAGCATTTT. Its protein product is CATGGGLNQPQHF. The chain is built from TRBV7-9 and TRBJ1-5, with D perhaps matching TRBD1 (5 bases). V dropped 10 bases and J dropped 3 bases, with 13 bases sitting between them. The germline V gene has CDR1 SEHNR and CDR2 FQNEAQ (reference sequence). The CDR3 consists of 13 residues.

This chain links TRBV11-3 with TRBJ2-2, with 8 positions matching TRBD2. The CDR3 spans 14 residues. V was clipped by 6 bases and J by 5 bases; unmatched bases: 5. Germline-derived CDR1 and CDR2 are SGHNT and YENEEA. CDR3: CASSREGTTGELFF. Here the CDR3 DNA reads TGTGCCAGCAGTCGGGAGGGAACTACCGGGGAGCTGTTTTTT.

The chain couples TRBV11-2 to TRBJ1-1; D might be TRBD1 (6 bases). The CDR3 is made up of 13 amino acids. V was pared by 7 bases and J by 6 bases, with 15 bases between. CDR1 and CDR2 (germline): SGHAT, FQNNGV. The CDR3: CASTQGFVAEAFF. DNA of the CDR3: TGTGCCAGCACCCAGGGGTTTGTTGCTGAAGCTTTCTTT.

The V and J genes are TRBV6-1 and TRBJ2-3, with D possibly matching TRBD2 (6 bases). This CDR3 spans 13 amino acids. CDR1 and CDR2 from the germline V gene are MNHNS and SASEGT. Trimming pared 3 bases from V and 4 bases from J, leaving 8 bases between. The CDR3 reads CASSDGGADTQYF. The DNA for the CDR3 is TGTGCCAGCAGTGACGGCGGGGCAGATACGCAGTATTTT.

V gene TRBV2 combines with J gene TRBJ1-4; D is unresolved. CDR1 and CDR2 from the germline V gene are SNHLY and FYNNEI. Trimming left V 5 bases short and J 4 bases short, with 11 bases between. The CDR3 has 14 residues. The CDR3 is CASSPDGFNEKLFF. The CDR3 DNA sequence: TGTGCCAGCAGTCCCGACGGCTTTAATGAAAAACTGTTTTTT.

V and J are TRBV5-1 and TRBJ2-2, with 11 nucleotides matching TRBD2. The V segment lost 4 bases and the J segment 1 base; nucleotides outside the gene matches: 3. This CDR3 has 16 amino acids. From germline, CDR1 is SGHRS and CDR2 YFSETQ. The CDR3 sequence is CASSAGLAENTGELFF. In DNA, the CDR3 is TGCGCCAGCAGCGCGGGACTAGCGGAGAACACCGGGGAGCTGTTTTTT.